A selection of T cell receptor beta chains follows, all from one sample in a study of human T cells and chemical hapten exposure. TCRdb reprocessed the RACE reads with MiXCR, giving one entry per CDR3 protein. The sample contains about 96,000 distinct CDR3 sequences, 9.3% of which appear only once. The sample consisted of whole blood, taken in connection with sensitization to the hapten diphenylcyclopropenone (DPC). The receptors derive from a woman in her thirties or forties with alopecia areata. Some clones in this sample may be carry-over from other donors' samples. CDR3s include the opening cysteine and the closing phenylalanine or tryptophan.

v_call,cdr3_aa
TRBV15,CATSLSAYEQYF
TRBV20-1,CSARAGGLEQYF
TRBV11-2,CASSFWTSGRSEQFF
TRBV2,CASSAGGRADYGYTF
TRBV11-3,CASSLDPTDTQYF
TRBV29-1,CSVGAQGSQETQYF
TRBV6-6,CASTLLGGDTQYF
TRBV20-1,CSGRTGGIDEQYF
TRBV7-9,CASSPSPAYEQYF
TRBV20-1,CSARDGPSGRKFF